Listed below are T cell receptor beta chains from one sample, sequenced in a study of blood T cell repertoires in COVID-19. Generated by immunoSEQ multiplex PCR, the TCRdb table keeps only in-frame clones and is missing some. The sample lists 450,000 or so clones, 90% seen once, with under 0.7% in the top ten. Sequencing used PBMCs or T cells enriched from blood (not recorded which). The receptors shown here come from a man aged 18-30 years who had recovered from COVID-19. CDR3s include the opening cysteine and the closing phenylalanine or tryptophan. Fields, in order: D gene, J gene, V gene, clone size, CDR3 protein, CDR3 DNA. A D gene is named only where the DNA matches it firmly. The listing skips clone size in some rows; elsewhere it reads once, few, many or a size class.

>NA|TRBJ1-1|TRBV7-9|NA
CASSLAGGRDTEAFF
TGTGCCAGCAGCTTAGCAGGGGGGAGGGACACTGAAGCTTTCTTT
>NA|TRBJ1-1|TRBV5-1|NA
CASQSQPGTLNTEAFF
TGCGCCAGCCAAAGCCAGCCCGGGACTTTGAACACTGAAGCTTTCTTT
>NA|TRBJ1-5|TRBV18|NA
CASSPRTERNQPQHF
TGTGCCAGCTCACCTCGGACAGAGAGGAATCAGCCCCAGCATTTT
>NA|TRBJ1-1|TRBV28|NA
CASRLTVTEAFF
TGTGCCAGCAGATTAACGGTGACTGAAGCTTTCTTT
>TRBD1|TRBJ2-1|TRBV2|NA
CASSGPGQGTGEQFF
TGTGCCAGCAGTGGCCCGGGACAGGGGACTGGGGAGCAGTTCTTC
>NA|TRBJ1-1|TRBV2|NA
CASSVTTAHTTEAFF
TGTGCCAGCAGTGTGACTACAGCCCACACCACTGAAGCTTTCTTT
>NA|TRBJ1-1|TRBV29-1|NA
CSVPAPGGEAFF
TGCAGCGTCCCGGCCCCGGGAGGTGAAGCTTTCTTT
>TRBD1|TRBJ1-3|TRBV11-3|NA
CASSPRDRPYGNTIYF
TGTGCCAGCAGCCCACGGGACAGGCCGTATGGAAACACCATATATTTT
>NA|TRBJ2-2|TRBV7-3|NA
CASSLTAVGAKSGELFF
TGTGCCAGCAGCTTAACGGCAGTGGGGGCCAAATCCGGGGAGCTGTTTTTT
>TRBD2|TRBJ2-5|TRBV2|NA
CASNGREQETQYF
TGTGCCAGCAACGGGCGGGAGCAAGAGACCCAGTACTTC
>NA|TRBJ1-3|TRBV30|NA
CAWEPLNSGNTIYF
TGTGCCTGGGAGCCCCTCAACTCTGGAAACACCATATATTTT
>NA|TRBJ1-2|TRBV29-1|once
CSVEGMQAQGGGYTF
TGCAGCGTTGAAGGGATGCAGGCGCAGGGTGGCGGCTACACCTTC